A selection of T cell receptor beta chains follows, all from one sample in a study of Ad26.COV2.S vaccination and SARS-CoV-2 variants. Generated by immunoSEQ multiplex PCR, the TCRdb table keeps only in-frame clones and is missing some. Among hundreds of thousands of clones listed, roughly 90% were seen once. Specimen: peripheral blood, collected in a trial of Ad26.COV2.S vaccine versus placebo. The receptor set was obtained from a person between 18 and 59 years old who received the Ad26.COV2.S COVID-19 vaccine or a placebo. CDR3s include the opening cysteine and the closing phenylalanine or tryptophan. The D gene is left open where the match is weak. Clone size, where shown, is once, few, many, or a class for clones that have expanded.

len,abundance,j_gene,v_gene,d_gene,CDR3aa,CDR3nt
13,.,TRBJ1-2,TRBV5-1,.,CASSPDKKYGYTF,TGCGCCAGCAGCCCGGACAAAAAATATGGCTACACCTTC
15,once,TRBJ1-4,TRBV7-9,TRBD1,CASSPRTGIGEKLFF,TGTGCCAGCAGCCCCCGGACAGGGATTGGAGAAAAACTGTTTTTT
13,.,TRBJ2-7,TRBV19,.,CASRRDSPYEQYF,TGTGCCAGTAGAAGGGATTCCCCCTACGAGCAGTACTTC
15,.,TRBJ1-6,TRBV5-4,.,CASSPISDGFSPLHF,TGTGCCAGCAGCCCAATCTCGGACGGTTTTTCACCCCTCCACTTT
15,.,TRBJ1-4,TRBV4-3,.,CASSQDRTRQEKLFF,TGCGCCAGCAGCCAAGACCGGACCCGGCAGGAAAAACTGTTTTTT
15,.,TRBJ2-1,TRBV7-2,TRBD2,CASTPRAGAWNEQFF,TGTGCCAGCACCCCAAGGGCGGGAGCGTGGAATGAGCAGTTCTTC
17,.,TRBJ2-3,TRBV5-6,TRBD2,CASSLGTSGGARDTQYF,TGTGCCAGCAGCTTGGGGACTAGCGGGGGGGCCAGAGATACGCAGTATTTT
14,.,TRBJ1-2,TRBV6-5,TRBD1,CASSNKRTGPSYTF,TGTGCCAGCAGTAACAAAAGGACAGGGCCTTCCTACACCTTC
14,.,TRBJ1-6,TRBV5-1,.,CASSLVRGDSPLHF,TGCGCCAGCAGCTTAGTGAGGGGGGATTCACCCCTCCACTTT
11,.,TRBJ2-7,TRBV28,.,CASSWLYEQYF,TGTGCCAGCAGTTGGTTATACGAGCAGTACTTC
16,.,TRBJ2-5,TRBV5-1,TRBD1,CASSFQGTGGQETQYF,TGCGCCAGCAGCTTCCAAGGGACAGGGGGTCAAGAGACCCAGTACTTC
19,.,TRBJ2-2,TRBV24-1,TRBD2,CATSARGLAGGVNTGELFF,TGTGCCACCAGTGCCCGCGGACTAGCGGGAGGGGTGAACACCGGGGAGCTGTTTTTT
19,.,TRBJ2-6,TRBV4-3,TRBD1,CASSQDWTGKASGANVLTF,TGCGCCAGCAGCCAAGATTGGACAGGGAAGGCCTCTGGGGCCAACGTCCTGACTTTC
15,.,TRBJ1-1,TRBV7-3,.,CASSSMTGMNTEAFF,TGTGCCAGCAGCTCGATGACAGGTATGAACACTGAAGCTTTCTTT
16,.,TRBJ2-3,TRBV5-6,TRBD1,CASSWAGTGESNTQYF,TGTGCCAGCAGCTGGGCCGGCACAGGGGAATCGAATACGCAGTATTTT
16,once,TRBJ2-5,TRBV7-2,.,CASSLGFSPPQETQYF,TGTGCCAGCAGCTTAGGATTCAGTCCGCCCCAAGAGACCCAGTACTTC
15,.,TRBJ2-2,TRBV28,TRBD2,CASRGLAGATGELFF,TGTGCCAGCAGGGGACTAGCGGGAGCAACCGGGGAGCTGTTTTTT
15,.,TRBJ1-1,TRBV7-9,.,CASSLGNSRELEAFF,TGTGCCAGCAGCTTAGGGAACAGTAGGGAACTGGAAGCTTTCTTT
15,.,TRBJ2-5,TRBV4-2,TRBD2,CASSQTSGGKETQYF,TGTGCCAGCAGCCAGACTAGCGGGGGGAAAGAGACCCAGTACTTC
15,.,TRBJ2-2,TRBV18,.,CASSPRLADTGELFF,TGTGCCAGCTCACCGAGATTAGCGGACACCGGGGAGCTGTTTTTT
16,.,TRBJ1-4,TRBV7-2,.,CASSLGGRVTNEKLFF,TGTGCCAGCAGCTTAGGGGGGAGGGTAACTAATGAAAAACTGTTTTTT
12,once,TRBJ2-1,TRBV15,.,CATSRVNNEQFF,TGTGCCACCAGCAGAGTCAACAATGAGCAGTTCTTC
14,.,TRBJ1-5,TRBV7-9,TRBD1,CASSDSPGTEFQHF,TGTGCCAGCAGCGATTCCCCCGGGACAGAGTTCCAGCATTTT
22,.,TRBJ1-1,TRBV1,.,CTSSQGGGGRDPIQGLNTEAFF,TGCACCAGCAGCCAAGGAGGAGGGGGGAGGGACCCAATTCAGGGCTTGAACACTGAAGCTTTCTTT
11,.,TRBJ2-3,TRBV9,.,CASSIGDTQYF,TGTGCCAGCAGTATCGGAGATACGCAGTATTTT
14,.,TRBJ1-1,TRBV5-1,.,CASSLTEGRTEAFF,TGCGCCAGCAGCTTGACCGAAGGGCGTACTGAAGCTTTCTTT
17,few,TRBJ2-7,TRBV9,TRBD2,CASSAVGERGGSHEQYF,TGTGCCAGCAGCGCCGTCGGGGAGCGGGGGGGTTCCCACGAGCAGTACTTC
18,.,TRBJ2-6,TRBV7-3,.,CASSLNRVGRTGANVLTF,TGTGCCAGCAGCTTAAACAGGGTGGGGAGGACCGGGGCCAACGTCCTGACTTTC
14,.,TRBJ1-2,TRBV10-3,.,CAISESKENYGYTF,TGTGCCATCAGTGAGTCGAAGGAAAACTATGGCTACACCTTC
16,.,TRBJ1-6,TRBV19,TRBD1,CASNPGQGNYNSPLHF,TGTGCCAGTAATCCAGGACAGGGGAACTATAATTCACCCCTCCACTTT
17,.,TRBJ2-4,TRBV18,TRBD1,CASSLEGQNLYKNIQYF,TGTGCCAGCTCACTCGAGGGACAGAATCTTTACAAAAACATTCAGTACTTC
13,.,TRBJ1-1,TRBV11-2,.,CASSPNSNTEAFF,TGTGCCAGCAGCCCCAACTCGAACACTGAAGCTTTCTTT
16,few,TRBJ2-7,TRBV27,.,CASSLLGRYGLYEQYF,TGTGCCAGCAGTTTATTAGGACGCTATGGGCTCTACGAGCAGTACTTC
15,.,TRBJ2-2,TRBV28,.,CASSFPGGHFGELFF,TGTGCCAGCAGTTTTCCCGGGGGCCACTTTGGGGAGCTGTTTTTT
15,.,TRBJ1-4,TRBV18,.,CASSPYSGSKEKLFF,TGTGCCAGCTCACCATATTCAGGGAGCAAAGAAAAACTGTTTTTT
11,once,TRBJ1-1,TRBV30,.,CAWSVEAEAFF,TGTGCCTGGAGTGTAGAGGCTGAAGCTTTCTTT
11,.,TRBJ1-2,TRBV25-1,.,CASKGGAGYTF,TGTGCCAGCAAAGGAGGGGCGGGCTACACCTTC
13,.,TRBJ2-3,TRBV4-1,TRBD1,CARGTGITDTQYF,TGCGCCAGAGGGACAGGGATCACAGATACGCAGTATTTT
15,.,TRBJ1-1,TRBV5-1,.,CASSLAFGQNTEAFF,TGCGCCAGCAGCTTGGCCTTCGGACAGAACACTGAAGCTTTCTTT
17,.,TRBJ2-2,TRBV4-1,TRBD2,CASSQEALAANTGELFF,TGCGCCAGCAGCCAAGAAGCCCTAGCGGCGAACACCGGGGAGCTGTTTTTT
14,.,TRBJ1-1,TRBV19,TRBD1,CASSTWTGDTEAFF,TGTGCCAGTAGTACCTGGACAGGGGACACTGAAGCTTTCTTT
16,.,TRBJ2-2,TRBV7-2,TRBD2,CASSPLGGGSTGELFF,TGTGCCAGCAGCCCCCTCGGGGGGGGGTCCACCGGGGAGCTGTTTTTT
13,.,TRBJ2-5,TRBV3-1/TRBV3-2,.,CASSLIEGETQYF,TGTGCCAGCAGCCTTATAGAGGGAGAGACCCAGTACTTC
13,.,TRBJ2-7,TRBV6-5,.,CASRQLAQYEQYF,TGTGCCAGCAGGCAGTTGGCACAATACGAGCAGTACTTC
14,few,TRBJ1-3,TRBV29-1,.,CSASILNFGNTIYF,TGCAGCGCCTCCATATTGAACTTTGGAAACACCATATATTTT
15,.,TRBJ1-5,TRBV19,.,CASSIVAQGNQPQHF,TGTGCCAGTAGTATAGTCGCTCAGGGCAATCAGCCCCAGCATTTT
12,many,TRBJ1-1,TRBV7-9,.,CASSLLVTEAFF,TGTGCCAGCAGCTTACTGGTCACTGAAGCTTTCTTT